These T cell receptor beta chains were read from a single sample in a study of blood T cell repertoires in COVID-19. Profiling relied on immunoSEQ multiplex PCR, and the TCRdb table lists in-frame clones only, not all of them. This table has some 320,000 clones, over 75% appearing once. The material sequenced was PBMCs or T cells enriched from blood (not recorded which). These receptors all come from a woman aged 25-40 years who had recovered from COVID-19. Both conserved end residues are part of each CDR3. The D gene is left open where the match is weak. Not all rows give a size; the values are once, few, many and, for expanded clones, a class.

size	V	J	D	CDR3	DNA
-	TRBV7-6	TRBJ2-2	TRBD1	CASSLGTGGTANTGELFF	TGTGCCAGCAGCCTCGGGACAGGGGGGACCGCGAACACCGGGGAGCTGTTTTTT
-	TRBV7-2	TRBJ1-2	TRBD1	CASSPQGSNYGYTF	TGTGCCAGCAGCCCACAGGGGTCTAACTATGGCTACACCTTC
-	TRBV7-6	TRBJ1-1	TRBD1	CASSLVSDRAQKAFF	TGTGCCAGCAGCTTAGTTTCGGACAGGGCGCAGAAAGCTTTCTTT
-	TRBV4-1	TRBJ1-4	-	CASSQIQGPNEKLFF	TGCGCCAGCAGCCAAATACAGGGACCAAATGAAAAACTGTTTTTT
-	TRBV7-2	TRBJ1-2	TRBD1	CASSYRRGLDGYTF	TGTGCCAGCAGCTACCGGAGGGGGCTTGATGGCTACACCTTC
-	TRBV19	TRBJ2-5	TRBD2	CASSIAASGGETQYF	TGTGCCAGTAGTATCGCGGCTAGCGGGGGAGAGACCCAGTACTTC
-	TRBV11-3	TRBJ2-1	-	CASSLDSTQDEQFF	TGTGCCAGCAGCTTAGATTCAACCCAGGATGAGCAGTTCTTC
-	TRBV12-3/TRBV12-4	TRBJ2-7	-	CASSLLYEQYF	TGTGCCAGCAGCCTACTCTACGAGCAGTACTTC
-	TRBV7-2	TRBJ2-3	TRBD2	CASSATSGGGDTQYF	TGTGCCAGCAGCGCTACTAGCGGGGGCGGGGATACGCAGTATTTT
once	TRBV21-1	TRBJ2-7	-	CASSIGTYEQYF	TGTGCCAGCAGCATCGGGACATACGAGCAGTACTTC
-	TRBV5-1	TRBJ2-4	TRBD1	CASRGTSEGGDGIIQYF	TGCGCCAGCAGGGGAACTTCTGAAGGGGGCGACGGGATCATTCAGTACTTC
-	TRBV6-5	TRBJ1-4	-	CASRTPGAEEKLFF	TGTGCCAGCAGGACCCCAGGGGCAGAGGAAAAACTGTTTTTT
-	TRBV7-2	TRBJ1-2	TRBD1	CASSLFPGQGVQGYTF	TGTGCCAGCAGCTTATTTCCGGGACAGGGAGTTCAGGGCTACACCTTC
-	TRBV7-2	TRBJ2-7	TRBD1	CASSLQQGALLEQYF	TGTGCCAGCAGTCTCCAACAGGGGGCTTTACTAGAGCAGTACTTC
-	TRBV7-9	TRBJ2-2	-	CASSLGRLTGELFF	TGTGCCAGCAGCTTAGGCAGGCTCACCGGGGAGCTGTTTTTT
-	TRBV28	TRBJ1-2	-	CASSFWQGDGYTF	TGTGCCAGCAGTTTTTGGCAGGGCGATGGCTACACCTTC
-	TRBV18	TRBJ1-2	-	CASSRREWYGYTF	TGTGCCAGCTCACGTCGGGAGTGGTACGGCTACACCTTC
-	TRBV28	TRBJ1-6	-	CASSRQDGPSPLHF	TGTGCCAGCAGCCGACAGGACGGCCCTTCACCCCTCCACTTT
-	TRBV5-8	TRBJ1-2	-	CASSLAGAGKGYTF	TGTGCCAGCAGCTTGGCCGGGGCGGGGAAAGGCTACACCTTC
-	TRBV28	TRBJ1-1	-	CASSLRNTEAFF	TGTGCCAGCAGTTTACGGAACACTGAAGCTTTCTTT
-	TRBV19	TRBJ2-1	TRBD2	CASSIQAGGSNEQFF	TGTGCCAGTAGTATTCAGGCGGGGGGGTCCAATGAGCAGTTCTTC
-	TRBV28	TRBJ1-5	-	CASSLSGWNQPQHF	TGTGCCAGCAGTTTATCGGGGTGGAATCAGCCCCAGCATTTT
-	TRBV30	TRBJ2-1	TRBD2	CAYLTLGLLNEQFF	TGTGCCTACCTAACTTTGGGACTACTCAATGAGCAGTTCTTC
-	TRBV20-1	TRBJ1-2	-	CSPGGYTF	TGCAGCCCAGGGGGCTACACCTTC
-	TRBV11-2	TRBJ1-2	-	CASSLGAGDGYTF	TGTGCCAGCAGCTTAGGAGCGGGTGATGGCTACACCTTC
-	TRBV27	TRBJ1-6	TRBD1	CASSLLGTVNSPLHF	TGTGCCAGCAGCCTCCTCGGGACAGTTAATTCACCCCTCCACTTT
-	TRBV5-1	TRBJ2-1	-	CASRNQRAYNEQFF	TGCGCCAGCAGGAATCAGCGGGCTTACAATGAGCAGTTCTTC
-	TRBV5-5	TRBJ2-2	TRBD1	CASSLGQGVVTGELFF	TGTGCCAGCAGCTTGGGACAGGGGGTGGTGACCGGGGAGCTGTTTTTT
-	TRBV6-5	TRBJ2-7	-	CASSLVPSSYEQYF	TGTGCCAGCAGTTTAGTACCGAGCTCCTACGAGCAGTACTTC
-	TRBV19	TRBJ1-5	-	CASTPTIRSGSNQPQHF	TGTGCCAGTACCCCTACCATACGCTCAGGGTCCAATCAGCCCCAGCATTTT
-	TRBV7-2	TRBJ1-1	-	CASSFGGRGAFF	TGTGCCAGCAGCTTCGGTGGTCGGGGAGCTTTCTTT
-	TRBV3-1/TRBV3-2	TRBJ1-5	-	CASSHSQGTNQPQHF	TGTGCCAGCAGCCATTCCCAGGGGACCAATCAGCCCCAGCATTTT
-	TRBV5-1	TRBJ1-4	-	CASSLAGWGPTNEKLFF	TGCGCCAGCAGCTTGGCCGGGTGGGGCCCAACTAATGAAAAACTGTTTTTT
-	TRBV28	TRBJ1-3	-	CASSHLGGGTVFSGNTIYF	TGTGCCAGCAGTCACCTTGGGGGGGGAACGGTGTTTTCTGGAAACACCATATATTTT
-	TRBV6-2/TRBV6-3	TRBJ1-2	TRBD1	CASSTNPGRGQATSYGYTF	TGTGCCAGCAGTACCAACCCCGGCAGGGGGCAAGCGACCTCTTATGGCTACACCTTC
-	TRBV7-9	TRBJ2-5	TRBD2	CASSLGLMRETQYF	TGTGCCAGCAGCTTGGGACTAATGAGAGAGACCCAGTACTTC
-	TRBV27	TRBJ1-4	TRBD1	CASRRDSFNEKLFF	TGTGCCAGTCGAAGGGACAGCTTTAATGAAAAACTGTTTTTT
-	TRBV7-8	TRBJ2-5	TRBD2	CASSSTISGGEDF	TGTGCCAGCAGCTCCACTATTAGCGGGGGGGAGGACTTC
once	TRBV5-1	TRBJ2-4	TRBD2	CASSWSGGLAKNIQYF	TGCGCCAGCAGCTGGAGCGGGGGCCTAGCCAAAAACATTCAGTACTTC
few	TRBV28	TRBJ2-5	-	CAISPGDPQETQYF	TGTGCCATCTCGCCAGGGGATCCACAAGAGACCCAGTACTTC
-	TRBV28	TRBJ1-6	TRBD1	CASSLSAGTGESPLHF	TGTGCCAGCAGTTTATCCGCCGGGACAGGGGAATCACCCCTCCACTTT
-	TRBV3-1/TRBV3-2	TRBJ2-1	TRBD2	CASSQDKLAGIYNEQFF	TGTGCCAGCAGCCAAGATAAACTAGCGGGGATCTACAATGAGCAGTTCTTC
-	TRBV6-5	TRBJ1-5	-	CASSYSGRGEKPQHF	TGTGCCAGCAGTTACAGCGGTAGAGGCGAGAAGCCCCAGCATTTT
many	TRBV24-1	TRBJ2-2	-	CATRGDLDTGELFF	TGTGCCACCAGAGGGGACTTGGACACCGGGGAGCTGTTTTTT
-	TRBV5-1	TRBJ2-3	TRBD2	CASNSLAGGLVDTQYF	TGCGCCAGCAACTCTCTAGCGGGGGGGCTGGTGGATACGCAGTATTTT
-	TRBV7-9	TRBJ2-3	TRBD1	CASSRQGRDTQYF	TGTGCCAGCAGCCGACAGGGCAGAGATACGCAGTATTTT
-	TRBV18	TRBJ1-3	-	CASSPREGETGNTIYF	TGTGCCAGCTCACCGCGGGAAGGGGAAACCGGAAACACCATATATTTT
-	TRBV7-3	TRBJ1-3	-	CASSFTIGNTIYF	TGTGCCAGCAGCTTCACAATTGGAAACACCATATATTTT
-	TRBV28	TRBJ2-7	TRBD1	CATQGTGGYEQYF	TGTGCCACCCAGGGGACAGGGGGTTACGAGCAGTACTTC
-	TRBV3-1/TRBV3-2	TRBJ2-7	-	CASSQASGTGDYEQYF	TGTGCCAGCAGCCAAGCTTCCGGGACGGGGGACTACGAGCAGTACTTC
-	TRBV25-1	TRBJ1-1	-	CASSESGENTEAFF	TGTGCCAGCAGTGAATCGGGAGAGAACACTGAAGCTTTCTTT
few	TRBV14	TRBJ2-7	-	CASSHRVPMSEQYF	TGTGCCAGCAGCCACAGGGTCCCCATGAGCGAGCAGTACTTC
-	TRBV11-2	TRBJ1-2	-	CASSLDPGRVGYGYTF	TGTGCCAGCAGCTTAGATCCGGGCAGGGTAGGATATGGCTACACCTTC
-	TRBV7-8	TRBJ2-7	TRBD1	CASSPPTGGPYEQYF	TGTGCCAGCAGCCCCCCCACAGGGGGCCCCTACGAGCAGTACTTC